These T cell receptor beta chains were read from a single sample in a study of blood T cells in healthy people across ages. TCRdb recomputed calls from the 5' RACE reads with MiXCR, one row per CDR3 protein. The profile shows about 830,000 distinct CDR3 sequences, 55% to 65% of them singletons. The sequenced sample was blood. The receptors shown here come from a man in his thirties or forties in good health. Each CDR3 is given with its conserved first and last residue. A D gene is named only where the DNA matches it firmly. Not every row has a clone size; where given, it reads once, few, many or a size class.

>TRBJ2-1|15|.|TRBD2|TRBV19
CASTPSGVAYNEQFF
TGTGCCAGTACTCCTAGCGGGGTGGCCTACAATGAGCAGTTCTTC
>TRBJ2-7|16|.|.|TRBV9
CASSVGSGLSSYEQYF
TGTGCCAGCAGCGTAGGATCGGGGCTGAGCTCCTACGAGCAGTACTTC
>TRBJ2-1|19|.|.|TRBV9
CASSHDPFSRGTFSNEQFF
TGTGCCAGCAGCCACGATCCCTTTTCTAGAGGGACCTTTAGCAATGAGCAGTTCTTC
>TRBJ2-7|15|.|.|TRBV9
CASSAGPRAYDEQYF
TGTGCCAGCAGCGCAGGACCTAGGGCCTACGACGAGCAGTACTTC
>TRBJ2-7|18|.|TRBD2|TRBV7-9
CASSSGAAGPLFSYEQYF
TGTGCCAGCAGTTCAGGAGCAGCGGGGCCTTTATTCTCCTACGAGCAGTACTTC
>TRBJ2-1|15|.|TRBD2|TRBV12-3/TRBV12-4
CACSPGGRSYNEQFF
TGTGCCTGCAGCCCGGGGGGGCGGTCCTACAATGAGCAGTTCTTC
>TRBJ2-1|17|.|.|TRBV13
CASSLGLDSYSYNEQFF
TGTGCCAGCAGCTTAGGCCTAGACAGCTACTCCTACAATGAGCAGTTCTTC
>TRBJ2-3|18|.|TRBD2|TRBV4-3
CASSQDLASGGLRDTQYF
TGCGCCAGCAGCCAAGATTTGGCTAGCGGGGGGCTTAGAGATACGCAGTATTTT
>TRBJ2-3|14|.|.|TRBV4-3
CASSQASRRDTQYF
TGCGCCAGCAGCCAAGCTTCCCGGAGGGATACGCAGTATTTT
>TRBJ2-6|19|few|TRBD1|TRBV4-2
CASSPNERQGVSGANVLTF
TGTGCCAGCAGCCCCAACGAAAGACAGGGTGTCTCTGGGGCCAACGTCCTGACTTTC
>TRBJ2-4|13|.|.|TRBV7-6
CASSPWTADIQYF
TGTGCCAGCAGCCCCTGGACAGCGGACATTCAGTACTTC
>TRBJ1-2|13|.|.|TRBV2
CASSEQGSYGYTF
TGTGCCAGCAGTGAGCAGGGGAGCTATGGCTACACCTTC
>TRBJ2-1|18|.|TRBD2|TRBV3-1
CASSQVASGGAVYNEQFF
TGTGCCAGCAGCCAAGTGGCTAGCGGGGGGGCCGTCTACAATGAGCAGTTCTTC
>TRBJ2-1|16|few|TRBD2|TRBV4-3
CASSQGGQRGGNEQFF
TGCGCCAGCAGCCAAGGGGGCCAGCGGGGGGGCAATGAGCAGTTCTTC
>TRBJ2-7|15|.|TRBD1|TRBV13
CASSLTGQGKYEQYF
TGTGCCAGCAGCTTAACCGGACAGGGTAAATACGAGCAGTACTTC
>TRBJ2-1|14|.|TRBD2|TRBV30
CACETSGGYNEQFF
TGTGCCTGTGAGACTAGCGGGGGGTACAATGAGCAGTTCTTC
>TRBJ2-7|14|.|.|TRBV6-6
CASSQSRTSYEQYF
TGTGCCAGCAGCCAGAGTCGCACTTCCTACGAGCAGTACTTC
>TRBJ2-7|15|few|TRBD2|TRBV28
CASSLLAGGNYEQYF
TGTGCCAGCAGTCTCCTAGCGGGGGGTAACTACGAGCAGTACTTC
>TRBJ2-6|15|few|.|TRBV2
CASSGEGNGANVLTF
TGTGCCAGCAGTGGAGAGGGAAATGGGGCCAACGTCCTGACTTTC
>TRBJ2-4|13|.|TRBD1|TRBV27
CASSLGQGKIQYF
TGTGCCAGCAGTTTGGGACAGGGGAAGATTCAGTACTTC